This T cell receptor beta chain was recovered during a study of CXCR3-negative and CXCR3-positive naive CD8 T cells. The CDR3 is made up of 17 amino acids. Germline V lookup: CDR1 MGHRA, CDR2 YSYEKL. 5' RACE that incorporated UMI labels was used to prepare the TRB cDNA libraries. Following a re-call of the 5' RACE reads, TCRdb has one entry per CDR3 protein and lacks DNA. The sample is made up of about 120,000 distinct CDR3 sequences, and the top ten hold about 0.62% of it. The study, taken as a whole, reports: CXCR3-positive naive cells carried more hydrophobic TRB CDR3s than CXCR3-negative naive cells did.

Comment on this clonotype: Its matching antigen is unknown.

The source is a human donor in good health. Some clones in this sample may be carry-over from other donors' samples. V usage is TRBV4-1 and J usage is TRBJ1-1. The sample taken for sequencing was naive CXCR3+ CD8+ T cells from blood. Subset denoted: CD45RO-CCR7+CD27+CD95- naive CD8+ T cells expressing CXCR3 (TNR3+). The chain's CDR3 is CASSQEGQPTVGTEAFF.